This is a list of T cell receptor beta chains from one sample in a study of blood T cell repertoires in COVID-19. Measured with immunoSEQ multiplex PCR; TCRdb has only the in-frame clones, and not every one. The sample includes roughly 170,000 clones, 85% to 90% seen only once; the top ten take less than 25%. Input material: peripheral blood. The receptors shown here come from a man aged 65 to 79 with active or convalescent COVID-19. Both conserved end residues are part of each CDR3. A D gene is named only where the DNA matches it firmly. Only some rows state a clone size, as once, few, many or a class for expanded clones.

clone_size,j_call,d_call,v_call,cdr3_aa,cdr3_nt
-,TRBJ1-3,TRBD1,TRBV7-7,CASSLLPQGAGGNTIYF,TGTGCCAGCAGTCTACTACCCCAGGGGGCAGGTGGAAACACCATATATTTT
-,TRBJ2-3,-,TRBV5-1,CATFNPGDTQYF,TGCGCCACCTTCAACCCGGGGGATACGCAGTATTTT
-,TRBJ1-1,-,TRBV13,CASKRVGGTEAFF,TGTGCCAGCAAGAGAGTAGGGGGCACTGAAGCTTTCTTT
few,TRBJ2-2,-,TRBV18,CATARTANTGELFF,TGTGCCACCGCCCGAACAGCGAACACCGGGGAGCTGTTTTTT
-,TRBJ1-1,-,TRBV6-5,CASSLETGSEAFF,TGTGCCAGCAGTTTAGAAACAGGGTCTGAAGCTTTCTTT
-,TRBJ1-1,-,TRBV5-1,CASSQQGNTEAFF,TGCGCCAGCTCCCAACAGGGGAACACTGAAGCTTTCTTT
-,TRBJ1-5,-,TRBV7-2,CASSIQGGNQPQHF,TGTGCCAGCAGCATACAGGGAGGCAATCAGCCCCAGCATTTT
-,TRBJ2-3,TRBD2,TRBV7-3,CASSLTVGAGGRDTQYF,TGTGCCAGCAGCTTAACAGTTGGAGCGGGAGGGCGTGATACGCAGTATTTT
once,TRBJ2-3,-,TRBV3-1/TRBV3-2,CASSQGARGDTQYF,TGTGCCAGCAGCCAAGGGGCCCGTGGAGATACGCAGTATTTT
-,TRBJ1-3,-,TRBV7-9,CASSRTGPSGNTIYF,TGTGCCAGCAGCCGAACAGGACCCTCTGGAAACACCATATATTTT
-,TRBJ1-5,TRBD1,TRBV27,CASSPMDRGSNQPQHF,TGTGCCAGCAGTCCGATGGACAGGGGCAGCAATCAGCCCCAGCATTTT
-,TRBJ2-2,TRBD1,TRBV5-1,CASSPDRGKDTGELFF,TGCGCCAGCAGCCCGGACAGGGGAAAAGACACCGGGGAGCTGTTTTTT
-,TRBJ1-2,-,TRBV5-6,CASSSGQSYGYTF,TGTGCCAGCAGCTCTGGACAGAGCTATGGCTACACCTTC
once,TRBJ2-7,TRBD1,TRBV28,CASSPGQGAREQYF,TGTGCCAGCAGTCCGGGACAGGGGGCAAGGGAGCAGTACTTC
-,TRBJ1-2,-,TRBV27,CASSSSGRVYGYTF,-
-,TRBJ2-7,-,TRBV7-9,CASSQFSAYSEEQYF,TGTGCCAGCAGCCAATTCAGCGCCTATAGCGAGGAGCAGTACTTC
-,TRBJ2-7,TRBD2,TRBV6-6,CASSPGLVIDEQYF,TGTGCCAGCAGTCCGGGACTAGTAATCGACGAGCAGTACTTC
-,TRBJ1-3,TRBD1,TRBV7-2,CASSKQTGGSGNTIYF,TGTGCCAGCAGCAAACAGACAGGGGGTTCTGGAAACACCATATATTTT
-,TRBJ2-7,TRBD1,TRBV6-6,CASSLDRISYEQYF,TGTGCCAGCAGCTTGGACAGGATTTCCTACGAGCAGTACTTC
-,TRBJ2-7,-,TRBV6-5,CASSFPLGEQYF,TGTGCCAGCAGTTTCCCACTAGGGGAGCAGTACTTC
-,TRBJ1-2,-,TRBV30,CAWIPGQTYGYTF,TGTGCCTGGATCCCCGGACAGACCTATGGCTACACCTTC
-,TRBJ2-7,TRBD2,TRBV11-2,CASSLDSRLAGTDEQYF,TGTGCCAGCAGCTTAGATTCCCGACTAGCGGGGACGGACGAGCAGTACTTC
-,TRBJ1-1,-,TRBV7-2,CASSLFEGNTEAFF,TGTGCCAGCAGCTTATTCGAGGGGAACACTGAAGCTTTCTTT
once,TRBJ1-1,-,TRBV4-3,CASSQDLRNTEAFF,TGCGCCAGCAGCCAAGATCTCAGAAACACTGAAGCTTTCTTT
-,TRBJ1-2,-,TRBV4-3,CASSPGRGDGYTF,TGCGCCAGCAGCCCGGGGCGGGGAGATGGCTACACCTTC
-,TRBJ1-1,TRBD1,TRBV5-1,CASSGQGNPGNTEAFF,TGCGCCAGCAGCGGACAGGGGAACCCCGGGAACACTGAAGCTTTCTTT
-,TRBJ2-2,TRBD2,TRBV7-2,CASSWGLAGGTRTGELFF,TGTGCCAGCAGCTGGGGACTAGCGGGAGGGACGAGAACCGGGGAGCTGTTTTTT
-,TRBJ1-2,-,TRBV7-8,CASSLAGVRDGYTF,TGTGCCAGCAGCTTAGCGGGAGTTCGGGATGGCTACACCTTC
-,TRBJ1-2,-,TRBV11-3,CASSWGQARGNYGYTF,TGTGCCAGCAGCTGGGGGCAGGCCAGAGGGAACTATGGCTACACCTTC
-,TRBJ1-2,TRBD1,TRBV5-1,CASSLEGTGDGYTF,TGCGCCAGCAGCTTGGAAGGGACAGGGGATGGCTACACCTTC
-,TRBJ2-1,-,TRBV28,CASSILGSSYNEQFF,TGTGCCAGCAGTATACTAGGGAGCTCCTACAATGAGCAGTTCTTC
-,TRBJ1-2,-,TRBV15,CATSRDLRGRYGYTF,TGTGCCACCAGCAGAGATCTCAGGGGCCGGTATGGCTACACCTTC
-,TRBJ1-1,-,TRBV7-3,CASSLQPGVMNTEAFF,TGTGCCAGCAGCTTGCAACCAGGGGTCATGAACACTGAAGCTTTCTTT
-,TRBJ1-5,TRBD1,TRBV19,CASSIRADRGNQPQHF,TGTGCCAGTAGTATTCGGGCGGACAGGGGAAATCAGCCCCAGCATTTT
-,TRBJ2-7,-,TRBV2,CASSERGRGPYEQYF,TGTGCCAGCAGTGAAAGGGGCAGGGGCCCCTACGAGCAGTACTTC
few,TRBJ2-1,-,TRBV7-3,CASSPSAGPNEQFF,TGTGCCAGCAGCCCCTCGGCAGGGCCCAATGAGCAGTTCTTC
-,TRBJ2-1,TRBD2,TRBV2,CASSRLAARNEQFF,TGTGCCAGCAGCCGACTAGCCGCCCGAAATGAGCAGTTCTTC
-,TRBJ1-2,TRBD1,TRBV27,CASRLSSTGYGYTF,TGTGCCAGCAGACTCTCCTCGACAGGGTATGGCTACACCTTC
-,TRBJ1-1,-,TRBV9,CASSVDSMNTEAFF,TGTGCCAGCAGCGTAGATAGTATGAACACTGAAGCTTTCTTT
few,TRBJ2-3,TRBD2,TRBV4-3,CASSRIAGGPGDTQYF,TGCGCCAGCAGCCGAATAGCGGGGGGGCCTGGAGATACGCAGTATTTT
once,TRBJ2-3,-,TRBV20-1,CSASERPTDTQYF,TGCAGTGCTAGTGAGCGGCCCACAGATACGCAGTATTTT
-,TRBJ1-1,-,TRBV7-9,CASSSGGRNTEAFF,TGTGCCAGCAGCTCGGGAGGCAGGAACACTGAAGCTTTCTTT
once,TRBJ2-1,TRBD2,TRBV9,CASSVRPGLAGAYEQFF,TGTGCCAGCAGCGTCCGCCCAGGACTAGCGGGAGCCTATGAGCAGTTCTTC
-,TRBJ2-2,TRBD1,TRBV3-1/TRBV3-2,CASSQRPGQGSLWGELFF,TGTGCCAGCAGCCAAAGACCGGGACAGGGATCCCTTTGGGGGGAGCTGTTTTTT
-,TRBJ2-3,TRBD2,TRBV28,CASKGKGLAGEGFDTQYF,TGTGCCAGCAAAGGGAAAGGACTAGCGGGAGAGGGGTTTGATACGCAGTATTTT
-,TRBJ2-3,-,TRBV12-3/TRBV12-4,CASSLGGGSTQYF,TGTGCCAGCAGTTTAGGGGGTGGGAGTACGCAGTATTTT
few,TRBJ2-1,-,TRBV5-1,CASSLVAFYNEQFF,TGCGCCAGCAGCTTGGTGGCTTTCTACAATGAGCAGTTCTTC
-,TRBJ2-5,TRBD2,TRBV5-1,CASSFLSGLGGETQYF,TGCGCCAGCAGCTTCCTATCGGGACTAGGTGGCGAGACCCAGTACTTC
-,TRBJ1-2,TRBD1,TRBV7-2,CASSLGRGDRGFNYGYTF,TGTGCCAGCAGCTTAGGCCGGGGGGACAGGGGTTTTAACTATGGCTACACCTTC
-,TRBJ2-1,-,TRBV19,CASSGLLYNEQFF,TGTGCCAGTTCGGGACTTCTCTACAATGAGCAGTTCTTC
-,TRBJ2-1,TRBD2,TRBV18,CASSPPQREGKNEQFF,TGTGCCAGCTCACCTCCCCAGCGGGAGGGAAAAAATGAGCAGTTCTTC
-,TRBJ1-5,TRBD1,TRBV12-5,CASGSNRGQVNQPQHF,TGTGCTAGTGGTTCTAACAGGGGTCAAGTCAATCAGCCCCAGCATTTT
-,TRBJ1-1,-,TRBV25-1,CASWGHSGTEAFF,TGTGCCAGCTGGGGACACTCGGGGACTGAAGCTTTCTTT
-,TRBJ1-2,-,TRBV18,CASSPPSLVANYGYTF,TGTGCCAGCTCACCACCTTCCCTCGTAGCAAACTATGGCTACACCTTC
-,TRBJ1-1,-,TRBV28,CASSTGGRAQPEAFF,TGTGCCAGCAGTACGGGAGGGAGGGCCCAGCCCGAAGCTTTCTTT
-,TRBJ2-1,TRBD1,TRBV7-3,CASSLGQPYNEQFF,TGTGCCAGCAGCTTGGGACAGCCTTACAATGAGCAGTTCTTC
-,TRBJ1-4,TRBD1,TRBV19,CASSTTGGTNEKLFF,TGTGCCAGTAGTACCACAGGGGGAACTAATGAAAAACTGTTTTTT
-,TRBJ1-1,-,TRBV7-9,CASSFRSTEAFF,TGTGCCAGCAGCTTTAGATCCACTGAAGCTTTCTTT
-,TRBJ1-2,-,TRBV2,CASSRETGSPRGGLYGYTF,TGTGCCAGCAGCAGGGAGACAGGATCGCCTCGAGGGGGTCTCTATGGCTACACCTTC
-,TRBJ2-7,-,TRBV2,CASSFGRYEQYF,TGTGCCAGCAGTTTCGGTCGTTACGAGCAGTACTTC